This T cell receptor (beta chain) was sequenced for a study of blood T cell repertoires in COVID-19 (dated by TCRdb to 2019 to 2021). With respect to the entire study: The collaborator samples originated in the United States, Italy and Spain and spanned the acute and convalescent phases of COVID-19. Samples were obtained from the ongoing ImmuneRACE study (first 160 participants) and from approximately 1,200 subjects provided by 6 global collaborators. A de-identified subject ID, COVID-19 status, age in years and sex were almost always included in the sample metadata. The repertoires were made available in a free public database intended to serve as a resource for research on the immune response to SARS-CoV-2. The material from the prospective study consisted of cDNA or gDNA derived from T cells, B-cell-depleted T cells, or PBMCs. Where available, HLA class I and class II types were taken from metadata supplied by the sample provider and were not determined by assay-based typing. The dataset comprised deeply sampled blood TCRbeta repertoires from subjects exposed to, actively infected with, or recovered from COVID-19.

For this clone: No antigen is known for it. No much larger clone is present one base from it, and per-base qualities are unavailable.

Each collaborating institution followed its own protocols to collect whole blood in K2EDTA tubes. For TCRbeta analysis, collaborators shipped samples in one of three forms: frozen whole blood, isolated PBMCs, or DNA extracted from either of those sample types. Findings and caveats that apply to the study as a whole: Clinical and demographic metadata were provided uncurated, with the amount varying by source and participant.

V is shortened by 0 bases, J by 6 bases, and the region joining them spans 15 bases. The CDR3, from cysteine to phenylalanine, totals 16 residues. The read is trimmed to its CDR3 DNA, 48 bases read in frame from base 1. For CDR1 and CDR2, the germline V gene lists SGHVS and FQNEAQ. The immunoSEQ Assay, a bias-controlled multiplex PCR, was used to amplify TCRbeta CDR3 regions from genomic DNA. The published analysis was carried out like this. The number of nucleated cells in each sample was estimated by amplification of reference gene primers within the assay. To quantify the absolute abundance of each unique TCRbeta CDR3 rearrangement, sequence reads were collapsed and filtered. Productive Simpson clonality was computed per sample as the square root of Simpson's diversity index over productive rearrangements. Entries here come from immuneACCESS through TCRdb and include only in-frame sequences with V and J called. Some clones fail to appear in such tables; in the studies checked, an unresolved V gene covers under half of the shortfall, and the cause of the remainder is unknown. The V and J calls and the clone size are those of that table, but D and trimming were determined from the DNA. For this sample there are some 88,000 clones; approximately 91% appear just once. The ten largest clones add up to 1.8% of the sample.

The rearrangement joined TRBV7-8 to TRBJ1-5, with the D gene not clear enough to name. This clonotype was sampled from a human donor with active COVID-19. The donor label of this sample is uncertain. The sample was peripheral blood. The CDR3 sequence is CASSLAGSRGSQPQHF. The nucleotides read TGTGCCAGCAGCTTAGCGGGCAGCCGAGGGAGTCAGCCCCAGCATTTT.